These 26 T cell receptor beta chains were all obtained from the same sample, sequenced in a study of blood T cell repertoires in COVID-19. Here immunoSEQ multiplex PCR was the method, and the copy in TCRdb shows in-frame clones only, minus some. The table records 150,000 to 200,000 clones, approximately 90% of them present only once. Sequencing used peripheral blood. The receptors were sampled from a man between 65 and 85 years old with active or convalescent COVID-19.

For the CDR3, the DNA is TGTGCCAGCAGCTTAGGGGGCGGGAGTGAGCAGTACTTC. It yields the protein CASSLGGGSEQYF. The genes are TRBV7-2 and TRBJ2-7, with 7 bases lining up with TRBD2. CDR1 is SGHTA, CDR2 FQGNSA, per germline. Germline trimming cut 1 base from V and 7 bases from J; bases unmatched to any gene: 4. The CDR3 is 13 residues long.

V usage is TRBV28 and J usage is TRBJ2-3; possibly TRBD1 for D (7 bases). Between the trimmed V and J ends, which lost 2 bases and 4 bases, there was a span of 13 bases. CDR3 length: 15 residues. The V gene's germline CDR1 is MDHEN and CDR2 SYDVKM. The CDR3 here is CASSLPGGGSDTQYF. DNA for the CDR3: TGTGCCAGCAGTTTACCAGGGGGAGGCTCAGATACGCAGTATTTT. The full variable domain, rest sourced from reference TRBV28 and TRBJ2-3, is DVKVTQSSRYLVKRTGEKVFLECVQDMDHENMFWYRQDPGLGLRLIYFSYDVKMKEKGDIPEGYSVSREKKERFSLILESASTNQTSMYLCASSLPGGGSDTQYFGPGTRLTVL.

V is TRBV11-2 and J is TRBJ2-5, with TRBD2 as a possible D gene (5 bases). Germline loops: CDR1 SGHAT, CDR2 FQNNGV. The CDR3 is 14 amino acids. Trimming shortened V by 1 base and J by 5 bases, and 11 bases separated the two germline ends. The CDR3 is CASSLVDWRETQYF. The CDR3, as DNA: TGTGCCAGCAGCTTAGTGGACTGGCGGGAGACCCAGTACTTC.

The genes are TRBV7-2 and TRBJ1-1; 10 bases align to TRBD1. The CDR3 has 14 amino acids. Trimming took 5 bases from V and 7 from J; bases not matched to a gene: 7. Germline V CDR1 and CDR2: SGHTA, FQGNSA. CDR3 amino acids: CASSPRQGALEAFF. The DNA of the CDR3 is TGTGCCAGCAGCCCGAGACAGGGGGCGCTTGAAGCTTTCTTT.

This chain joins TRBV5-1 and TRBJ1-2, with TRBD1 matching 7 bases. This CDR3 is built from 12 residues. J gave up 8 bases and V 7 bases, and 8 bases lay outside the gene matches. The germline V gene has CDR1 SGHRS and CDR2 YFSETQ. CDR3 nucleotide sequence: TGCGCCAGCTCTTCGGGACAGTGGGGCTACACCTTC. This sequence encodes CASSSGQWGYTF.

The chain carries TRBV14 and TRBJ2-1, with 7 bases identical to TRBD2. CDR1 and CDR2 (germline): SGHDN, FVKESK. With V trimmed by 1 base and J by 4 bases, 7 bases remained unmatched. The CDR3 loop spans 16 amino acids. CDR3 protein: CASSQVGGIPYNEQFF. The DNA for the CDR3 is TGTGCCAGCAGCCAAGTGGGGGGGATTCCATACAATGAGCAGTTCTTC.

The gene calls are TRBV7-2 and TRBJ2-7; no firm D call. Germline assignment: CDR1 SGHTA and CDR2 FQGNSA. V was cut by 5 bases and J by 0 bases, with 14 bases left in between. This CDR3 region has 15 residues. The CDR3 reads CASSVGGQSSYEQYF. As DNA, the CDR3 is TGTGCCAGCAGCGTTGGCGGTCAAAGCTCCTACGAGCAGTACTTC.

The sample holds a few counts of this clone. V gene TRBV5-1 combines with J gene TRBJ2-1; 7 nucleotides agree with TRBD1. V dropped 6 bases and J dropped 5; count of bases not matched to a gene: 17. CDR3 length equals 17 residues. Germline V lookup: CDR1 SGHRS, CDR2 YFSETQ. The chain's CDR3 is CASTRQSGTAINNEQFF. Here the CDR3 DNA reads TGCGCCAGCACCCGACAATCTGGGACAGCCATTAACAATGAGCAGTTCTTC.

This chain connects TRBV5-4 to TRBJ2-2, with D possibly matching TRBD1 (8 bases). Germline V gives CDR1 SGHNT, CDR2 YYREEE (reference sequence). The germline V and J ends were trimmed by 2 bases and 4 bases, with 15 bases remaining between them. This CDR3 has 16 residues. This chain's CDR3 is CASSFPGGGGTGELFF. The CDR3 DNA reads as TGTGCCAGCAGCTTTCCAGGGGGCGGGGGCACCGGGGAGCTGTTTTTT.

CDR3 in amino acids: CASSENRGMNTEAFF. The CDR3 coding sequence is TGTGCCAGCAGTGAAAACAGGGGCATGAACACTGAAGCTTTCTTT. The chain joins TRBV28 to TRBJ1-1, with TRBD1 matching over 7 bases. Germline CDR1 MDHEN, CDR2 SYDVKM. The CDR3 has 15 residues. Unmatched junction bases numbered 6, after V lost 5 bases and J lost 0 bases.

V is TRBV28 and J is TRBJ1-4; D remains ambiguous. The CDR3 spans 12 residues. Trimming left V 5 bases short and J 8 bases short, with 9 bases between. Germline CDR1 and CDR2: MDHEN and SYDVKM. The CDR3 bases are TGTGCCAGCAGTCACCCGGGGGAAAAACTGTTTTTT. Protein sequence: CASSHPGEKLFF. The full variable domain, with the rest looked up from reference TRBV28 and TRBJ1-4, is DVKVTQSSRYLVKRTGEKVFLECVQDMDHENMFWYRQDPGLGLRLIYFSYDVKMKEKGDIPEGYSVSREKKERFSLILESASTNQTSMYLCASSHPGEKLFFGSGTQLSVL.

V usage is TRBV5-1 and J usage is TRBJ2-6; TRBD1 matches 7 bases. The junction had 2 bases not matched to a gene; V was cut back by 3 bases and J by 2 bases. The CDR3 runs to 15 residues. CDR1 is SGHRS and CDR2 is YFSETQ in the germline V gene. The CDR3 sequence: CASSSDRAGANVLTF. In DNA form, the CDR3 reads TGCGCCAGCAGCTCCGACAGGGCTGGGGCCAACGTCCTGACTTTC.

CDR3 loop: CASSSGTGGPQETQYF. CDR3 DNA sequence: TGTGCCAGCAGCTCGGGCACAGGGGGACCCCAAGAGACCCAGTACTTC. The rearrangement uses TRBV5-4 and TRBJ2-5; 8 bases are a match to TRBD1. With 3 bases clipped from V and 1 base from J, the junction kept 8 bases outside the gene matches. The length of the CDR3 is 16 residues. Germline CDR1 and CDR2: SGHNT and YYREEE (reference sequence).

The rearrangement uses TRBV11-2 and TRBJ2-5; 7 positions agree with TRBD2. The CDR3 covers 15 residues. CDR1 and CDR2 (germline): SGHAT, FQNNGV. J was trimmed by 5 bases and V by 2 bases; bases with no gene match: 8. The CDR3 DNA reads as TGTGCCAGCAGCTTACGGAGCGGGGCAAGGGAGACCCAGTACTTC. It encodes CASSLRSGARETQYF. The complete variable domain, with remaining parts taken from reference TRBV11-2 and TRBJ2-5, reads EAGVAQSPRYKIIEKRQSVAFWCNPISGHATLYWYQQILGQGPKLLIQFQNNGVVDDSQLPKDRFSAERLKGVDSTLKIQPAKLEDSAVYLCASSLRSGARETQYFGPGTRLLVL.

This clone appeared a single time. The V and J genes are TRBV4-1 and TRBJ2-7, with 8 bases matching TRBD1. CDR1 is MGHRA, CDR2 YSYEKL, per germline. The CDR3 has 16 residues. The ends lost 0 bases at V and 3 bases at J; junction bases unmatched: 7. In DNA, the CDR3 is TGCGCCAGCAGCCAAGATCGAGAGACAGGGGTCTACGAGCAGTACTTC. Protein sequence: CASSQDRETGVYEQYF.

The V and J genes are TRBV10-3 and TRBJ1-1; 8 bases are a match to TRBD1. This CDR3 spans 14 amino acids. Germline V CDR1 and CDR2: ENHRY, SYGVKD. J gave up 6 bases and V 3 bases, and 6 bases lay outside the gene matches. CDR3 region: CAISDLDRAAEAFF. The CDR3 nucleotides read TGTGCCATCAGTGACCTGGACAGGGCCGCTGAAGCTTTCTTT.

The chain couples TRBV4-3 to TRBJ2-5, with TRBD2 matching over 12 bases. Germline-derived CDR1 and CDR2 are LGHNA and YSLEER. This CDR3 is 17 amino acids long. V dropped 0 bases and J dropped 7; count of bases not matched to a gene: 9. The CDR3 DNA follows: TGCGCCAGCAGCCAAGATAACCTAGCGGGAGGGGGGGGGACCCAGTACTTC. Translated, it gives CASSQDNLAGGGGTQYF.

The rearrangement links TRBV7-9 to TRBJ1-6, with D possibly matching TRBD1 (6 bases). Trimming stripped 6 bases from V and 5 bases from J, with 11 bases between. CDR1 and CDR2 from the germline V gene are SEHNR and FQNEAQ (reference sequence). The CDR3 is 14 amino acids. The CDR3 sequence is CASRGGTNNSPLHF. The CDR3 DNA reads TGTGCCAGCAGGGGGGGGACAAATAATTCACCCCTCCACTTT. Full variable domain (remainder filled in from reference TRBV7-9 and TRBJ1-6): DTGVSQNPRHKITKRGQNVTFRCDPISEHNRLYWYRQTLGQGPEFLTYFQNEAQLEKSRLLSDRFSAERPKGSFSTLEIQRTEQGDSAMYLCASRGGTNNSPLHFGNGTRLTVT.

This chain links TRBV28 with TRBJ2-2, with 7 bases identical to TRBD1. Germline CDR1 MDHEN, CDR2 SYDVKM. With 6 bases clipped from V and 1 base from J, the junction kept 5 bases outside the gene matches. CDR3 length: 15 amino acids. The CDR3 loop is CASRPGTVNTGELFF. For the CDR3, the DNA is TGTGCCAGCAGGCCCGGGACAGTGAACACCGGGGAGCTGTTTTTT.

The chain has TRBV18 and TRBJ2-1; D uncertain. The V end was cut by 1 base, the J end by 1 base, with 11 bases between. Per the germline V gene, CDR1 is KGHSH and CDR2 is LQKENI. The length of the CDR3 is 16 residues. CDR3 in amino acids: CASSPLLRRSYNEQFF. The DNA of the CDR3 is TGTGCCAGCTCACCACTTTTGCGAAGATCCTACAATGAGCAGTTCTTC.

The genes are TRBV5-6 and TRBJ2-5, with 7 bases identical to TRBD2. Germline values: CDR1 SGHDT, CDR2 YYEEEE. With 4 bases clipped from V and 2 bases from J, the junction kept 5 bases outside the gene matches. The CDR3 consists of 14 residues. In nucleotides, the CDR3 is TGTGCCAGCAGCGGGGGGGGTCCTCAAGAGACCCAGTACTTC. This gives the protein CASSGGGPQETQYF.

The chain joins TRBV19 to TRBJ1-5, with D perhaps matching TRBD1 (6 bases). Germline V CDR1 and CDR2: LNHDA, SQIVND (reference sequence). This CDR3 spans 13 amino acids. The V gene lost 6 bases and the J gene lost 6 bases, with 12 bases spanning the gap. CDR3 amino acids: CASSVRGAQPQHF. The CDR3 DNA is TGTGCCAGTAGCGTACGGGGGGCTCAGCCCCAGCATTTT. The full variable domain, its missing parts supplied by reference TRBV19 and TRBJ1-5, is DGGITQSPKYLFRKEGQNVTLSCEQNLNHDAMYWYRQDPGQGLRLIYYSQIVNDFQKGDIAEGYSVSREKKESFPLTVTSAQKNPTAFYLCASSVRGAQPQHFGDGTRLSIL.

The chain couples TRBV3-1 (or the pseudogene TRBV3-2) to TRBJ2-3; 7 positions match TRBD2. Trimming removed 3 bases from V and 3 bases from J; junction bases left unmatched: 12. Germline CDR1 and CDR2: LGHDT and YNNKEL (reference sequence). The CDR3 is 17 amino acids. CDR3 coding DNA: TGTGCCAGCAGCCATGACCCGGGACTACTAAGAACAGATACGCAGTATTTT. It encodes CASSHDPGLLRTDTQYF.

The V and J genes are TRBV6-5 and TRBJ2-7; TRBD1 might be the D (7 bases). Per the germline V gene, CDR1 is MNHEY and CDR2 is SVGAGI. Trimming removed 6 bases at V and 3 bases at J, with 18 bases between. This CDR3 is built from 15 residues. CDR3 nucleotides: TGTGCCAGCAGCAGACGGACAGGACTAAACTACGAGCAGTACTTC. Encoded protein: CASSRRTGLNYEQYF.

The chain combines TRBV5-1 with TRBJ2-7; 8 nucleotides line up with TRBD2. V shed 4 bases and J 6 bases; nucleotides not matched to a gene: 6. From germline, CDR1 is SGHRS and CDR2 YFSETQ. CDR3 length: 13 amino acids. In nucleotides, the CDR3 is TGCGCCAGCAGCACCCGGGGGGGAGGCGAGCAGTACTTC. Translating gives CASSTRGGGEQYF.

V and J are TRBV7-9 and TRBJ2-7; D might be TRBD1 (5 bases). The ends were cut back, 4 bases at V and 6 bases at J, with 10 bases in the middle. There are 12 residues in the CDR3. Germline CDR1 reads SEHNR; CDR2 reads FQNEAQ (reference sequence). CDR3 in DNA: TGTGCCAGCAGCTCTTGGGGCGGCGAGCAGTACTTC. Protein product: CASSSWGGEQYF.